The 10 T cell receptor beta chains presented below share a single source sample, sequenced in a study of CXCR3-negative and CXCR3-positive naive CD8 T cells. These receptors' targets are unknown. Findings of the study overall: A higher hydrophobicity marked the TRB CDR3s of CXCR3-positive naive cells versus CXCR3-negative naive cells.

Each TRB cDNA library was prepared by 5' RACE (with UMI labels). TCRdb processed the 5' RACE reads again and assigns one entry to each CDR3 protein, with no DNA. The sample's table shows around 60,000 distinct CDR3 sequences. Input material: naive CXCR3+ CD8+ T cells from blood. Noted subset: CD45RO-CCR7+CD27+CD95- naive CD8+ T cells expressing CXCR3 (TNR3+). The origin of the receptors is a human donor in good health. Some clones in this sample may be carry-over from other donors' samples.

V is TRBV28 and J is TRBJ1-2; TCRdb names TRBD1, which stays unverified in the absence of DNA. Germline assignment: CDR1 MDHEN and CDR2 SYDVKM. The CDR3 loop spans 15 amino acids. The CDR3 loop is CASSSRTGLNYGYTF.

The chain joins TRBV4-3 to TRBJ2-7; the D call of TRBD1 rests on TCRdb alone, since no DNA is present to check it. The germline gives CDR1 LGHNA, CDR2 YSLEER. This CDR3 is 15 amino acids long. CDR3 amino acids: CASSHGQGAGYEQYF.

The chain carries TRBV6-2 or TRBV6-3 and TRBJ2-2; TCRdb picks TRBD2, but there is no DNA to check that call. This CDR3 has 14 residues. Germline V gives CDR1 MNHEY, CDR2 SVGEGT. The CDR3 sequence: CAETSGSGTGELFF.

The J gene is TRBJ2-5, the V gene TRBV27; TCRdb gives TRBD1 as the D gene, but with no DNA this cannot be confirmed. The CDR3 sequence is 14 residues long. Germline V gene sequence: CDR1 MNHEY, CDR2 SMNVEV (reference sequence). The CDR3 reads CASSPSRSLQTQYF.

This chain uses TRBV28 with TRBJ2-7; TCRdb names TRBD2, which stays unverified in the absence of DNA. Germline CDR1 and CDR2: MDHEN and SYDVKM. This CDR3 contains 18 residues. The CDR3 sequence is CASSLLWDYASGSYEQYF.

The genes are TRBV19 and TRBJ1-5. This CDR3 has 15 residues. CDR1 and CDR2 (germline): LNHDA, SQIVND (reference sequence). CDR3 sequence reads: CAGRWMDVSNQPQHF.

The V gene is TRBV6-2 or TRBV6-3, the J gene TRBJ2-1; absent DNA, TCRdb's TRBD2 call cannot be checked. From germline, CDR1 is MNHEY and CDR2 SVGEGT. This CDR3 is built from 15 residues. The chain's CDR3 is CASSRVAGEYNEQFF.

V gene TRBV20-1 combines with J gene TRBJ1-1; the TCRdb D gene call, TRBD1, has no DNA to confirm it. Germline loops: CDR1 DFQATT, CDR2 SNEGSKA (reference sequence). CDR3 length: 12 residues. The CDR3 is CSASSRAGEAFF.

The chain joins TRBV7-2 to TRBJ2-3; lacking DNA, the TRBD2 call made by TCRdb goes unchecked. This CDR3 comprises 16 residues. Germline V gene lookup returns CDR1 SGHTA and CDR2 FQGNSA. CDR3 residues: CASSLVGDSSTDTQYF.

This sequence joins TRBV29-1 and TRBJ2-1. Germline V lookup: CDR1 SQVTM, CDR2 ANQGSEA. The CDR3 totals 13 residues. The CDR3 region is CSVEGTSFNEQFF.